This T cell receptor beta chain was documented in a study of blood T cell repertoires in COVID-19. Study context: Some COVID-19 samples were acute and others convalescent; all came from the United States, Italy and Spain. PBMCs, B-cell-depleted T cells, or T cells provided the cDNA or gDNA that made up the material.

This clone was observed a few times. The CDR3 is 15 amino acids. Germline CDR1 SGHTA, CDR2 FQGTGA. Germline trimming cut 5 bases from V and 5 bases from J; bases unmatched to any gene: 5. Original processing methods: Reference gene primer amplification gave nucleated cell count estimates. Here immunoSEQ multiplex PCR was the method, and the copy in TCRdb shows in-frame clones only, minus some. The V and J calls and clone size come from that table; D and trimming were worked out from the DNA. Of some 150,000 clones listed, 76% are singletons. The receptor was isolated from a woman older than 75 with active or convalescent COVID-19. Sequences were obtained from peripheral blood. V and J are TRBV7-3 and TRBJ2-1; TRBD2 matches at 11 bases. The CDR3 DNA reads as TGTGCCAGCAGCCAGAGACTAGCGGGGAACAATGAGCAGTTCTTC. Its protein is CASSQRLAGNNEQFF.